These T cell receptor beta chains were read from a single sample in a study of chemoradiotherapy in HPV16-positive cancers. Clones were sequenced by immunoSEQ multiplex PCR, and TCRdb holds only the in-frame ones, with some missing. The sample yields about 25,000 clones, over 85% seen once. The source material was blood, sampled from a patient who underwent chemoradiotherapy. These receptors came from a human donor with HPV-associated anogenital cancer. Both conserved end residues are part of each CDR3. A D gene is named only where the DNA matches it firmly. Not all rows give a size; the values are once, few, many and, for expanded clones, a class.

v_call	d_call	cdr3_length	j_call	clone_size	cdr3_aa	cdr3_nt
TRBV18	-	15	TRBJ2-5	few	CASSPTSSGMETQYF	TGTGCCAGCTCACCAACCTCATCCGGAATGGAGACCCAGTACTTC
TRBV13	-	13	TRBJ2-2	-	CASSVHREVELFF	TGTGCCAGCAGCGTCCACAGGGAAGTGGAGCTGTTTTTT
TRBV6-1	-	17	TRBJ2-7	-	CASSEILMRRRSYEQYF	TGTGCCAGCAGTGAAATACTGATGCGCAGACGATCCTACGAGCAGTACTTC
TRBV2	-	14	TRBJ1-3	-	CASSVQPSGNTIYF	TGTGCCAGCAGTGTACAGCCTTCTGGAAACACCATATATTTT
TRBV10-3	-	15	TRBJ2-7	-	CAISGPGHSSYEQYF	TGTGCCATCAGTGGCCCAGGGCACAGCTCCTACGAGCAGTACTTC
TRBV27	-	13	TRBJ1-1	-	CASKGRVGGEAFF	TGTGCCAGCAAGGGCCGAGTTGGGGGTGAAGCTTTCTTT
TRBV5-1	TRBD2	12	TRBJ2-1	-	CASGLGEGQGFF	TGCGCCAGCGGGTTGGGGGAGGGCCAAGGATTCTTC
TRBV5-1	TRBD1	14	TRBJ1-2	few	CASSPDRGLRGYTF	TGCGCCAGCAGCCCAGACAGGGGGCTACGAGGCTACACCTTC
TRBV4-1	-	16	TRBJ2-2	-	CASSQEGQGYIGELFF	TGCGCCAGCAGCCAAGAGGGTCAAGGTTACATCGGGGAGCTGTTTTTT
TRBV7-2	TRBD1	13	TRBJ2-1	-	CASSSQGNNEQFF	TGTGCCAGCAGCTCACAGGGGAACAATGAGCAGTTCTTC
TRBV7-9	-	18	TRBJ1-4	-	CASSLRWSDGATNEKLFF	TGTGCCAGCAGCTTAAGATGGTCGGACGGAGCAACTAATGAAAAACTGTTTTTT
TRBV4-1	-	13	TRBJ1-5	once	CASSQEGSLTQHF	TGCGCCAGCAGCCAAGAGGGCTCCTTGACCCAGCATTTT
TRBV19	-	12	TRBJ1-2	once	CASSQQTRGYTF	TGTGCCAGTAGTCAACAGACCCGTGGCTACACCTTC
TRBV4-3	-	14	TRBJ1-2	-	CASSTVQGHHGYTF	TGCGCCAGCAGCACCGTTCAGGGCCACCACGGCTACACCTTC
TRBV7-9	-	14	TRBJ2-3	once	CASSTGQEADTQYF	TGTGCCAGCAGCACTGGACAAGAGGCAGATACGCAGTATTTT
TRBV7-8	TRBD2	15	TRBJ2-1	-	CASSFGGGTYNEQFF	TGTGCCAGCAGCTTTGGCGGGGGGACGTACAATGAGCAGTTCTTC
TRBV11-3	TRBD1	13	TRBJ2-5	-	CASSPGQGMAQYF	TGTGCCAGCAGCCCTGGACAGGGAATGGCCCAGTACTTC